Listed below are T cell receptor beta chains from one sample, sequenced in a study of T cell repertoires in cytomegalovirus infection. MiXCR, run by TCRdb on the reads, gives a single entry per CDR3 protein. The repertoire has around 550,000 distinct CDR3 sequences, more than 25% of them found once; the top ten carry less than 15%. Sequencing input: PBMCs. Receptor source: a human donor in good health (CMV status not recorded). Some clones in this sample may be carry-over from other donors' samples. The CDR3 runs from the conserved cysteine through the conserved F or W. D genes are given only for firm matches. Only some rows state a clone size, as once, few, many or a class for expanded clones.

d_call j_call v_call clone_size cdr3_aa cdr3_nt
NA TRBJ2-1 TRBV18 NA CASSRGPDRNEQFF TGTGCCAGCTCACGCGGGCCCGATAGGAATGAGCAGTTCTTC
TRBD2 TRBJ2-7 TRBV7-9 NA CASRVAGEFEQYF TGTGCCAGCAGAGTAGCGGGAGAGTTCGAGCAGTACTTC
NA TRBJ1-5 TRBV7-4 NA CASSSIRDNVPGGNQPQHF TGTGCCAGCAGCTCTATTCGGGACAACGTGCCGGGGGGCAATCAGCCCCAGCATTTT
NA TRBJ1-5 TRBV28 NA CASREGGGGQPQHF TGTGCCAGCAGGGAGGGTGGGGGGGGGCAGCCCCAGCATTTT
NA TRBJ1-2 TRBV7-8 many CASTGTLARSGYTF TGTGCCAGCACGGGGACGCTCGCTCGCTCCGGCTACACCTTC
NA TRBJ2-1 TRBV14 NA CASSQVQRSYNEQFF TGTGCCAGCAGCCAAGTTCAGCGCTCCTACAATGAGCAGTTCTTC
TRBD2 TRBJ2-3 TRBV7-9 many CASTTGTSGPSTDTQYF TGTGCCAGCACCACCGGGACTAGCGGGCCCAGCACAGATACGCAGTATTTT
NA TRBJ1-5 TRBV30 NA CAWSVNRGNQPQHF TGTGCCTGGAGTGTGAACAGGGGCAATCAGCCCCAGCATTTT
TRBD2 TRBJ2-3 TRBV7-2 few CASSLILLAGDRTQYF TGTGCCAGCAGCCTGATACTACTAGCGGGAGATCGGACGCAGTATTTT
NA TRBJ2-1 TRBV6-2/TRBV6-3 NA CASSRRGGRAYNEQFF TGTGCCAGCAGTCGTAGGGGTGGTAGAGCCTACAATGAGCAGTTCTTC
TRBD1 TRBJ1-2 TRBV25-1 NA CASSEADRGLEGYTF TGTGCCAGCAGTGAAGCGGACAGGGGTTTGGAGGGCTACACCTTC
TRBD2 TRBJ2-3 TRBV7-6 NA CASSLAFRGSEAQYF TGTGCCAGCAGCTTAGCGTTTCGCGGGAGTGAGGCGCAGTATTTT
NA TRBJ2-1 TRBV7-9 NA CASSLSEQFF TGTGCCAGCAGCTTAAGCGAGCAGTTCTTC
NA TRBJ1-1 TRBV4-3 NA CASSQDTWNTEAFF TGCGCCAGCAGCCAGGACACATGGAACACTGAAGCTTTCTTT
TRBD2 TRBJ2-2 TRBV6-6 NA CASKKAGIGELFF TGTGCCAGCAAGAAAGCGGGGATCGGGGAGCTGTTTTTT
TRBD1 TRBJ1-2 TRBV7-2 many CASSLPDRGAGYTF TGTGCCAGCAGCTTACCTGACAGGGGAGCTGGCTACACCTTC
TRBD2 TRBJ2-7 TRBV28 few CASSLGSGRGYEQYF TGTGCCAGCAGTTTAGGTAGCGGGAGAGGGTACGAGCAGTACTTC
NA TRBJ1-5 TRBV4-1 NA CASSPYRDSNQPQHF TGCGCCAGCAGCCCGTACCGGGACAGCAATCAGCCCCAGCATTTT
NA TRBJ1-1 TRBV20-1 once CSARRAGRMNTEAFF TGCAGTGCTAGAAGGGCCGGGCGCATGAACACTGAAGCTTTCTTT
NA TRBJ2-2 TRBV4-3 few CASSQAISNTGELFF TGCGCCAGCAGCCAAGCCATTAGCAACACCGGGGAGCTGTTTTTT
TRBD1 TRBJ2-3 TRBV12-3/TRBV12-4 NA CASSLGTGVRTDTQYF TGTGCCAGCAGTTTAGGGACAGGGGTAAGGACAGATACGCAGTATTTT
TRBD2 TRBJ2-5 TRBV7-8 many CASSLTAGGLGTQYF TGTGCCAGCAGCTTAACGGCGGGAGGGCTTGGGACCCAGTACTTC
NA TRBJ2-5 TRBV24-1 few CATSDPRKTETQYF TGTGCCACCAGTGACCCCAGGAAGACAGAGACCCAGTACTTC
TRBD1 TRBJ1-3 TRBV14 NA CASSQRTGAFSGNTIYF TGTGCCAGCAGCCAAAGGACAGGGGCTTTCTCTGGAAACACCATATATTTT
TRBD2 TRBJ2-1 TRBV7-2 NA CASSLVLLAGAYNEQFF TGTGCCAGCAGCTTAGTGTTGCTAGCGGGGGCCTACAATGAGCAGTTCTTC
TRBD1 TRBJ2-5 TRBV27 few CASRGQVLTETQYF TGTGCCAGCAGGGGACAGGTATTAACAGAGACCCAGTACTTC
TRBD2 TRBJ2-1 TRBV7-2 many CASRGREGQYNEQFF TGTGCCAGCAGGGGGCGGGAGGGCCAATACAATGAGCAGTTCTTC
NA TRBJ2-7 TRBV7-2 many CASSAGQGSYEQYF TGTGCCAGCAGCGCCGGACAAGGCTCCTACGAGCAGTACTTC
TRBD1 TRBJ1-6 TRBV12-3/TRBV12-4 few CASSQGQAGSPLHF TGTGCCAGCAGCCAGGGACAGGCCGGTTCACCCCTCCACTTT
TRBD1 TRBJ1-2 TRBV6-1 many CASSRTRTGVDYTF TGTGCCAGCAGTCGAACGCGGACAGGGGTGGACTACACCTTC
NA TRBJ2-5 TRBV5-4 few CASSPTEGETQYF TGTGCCAGCAGCCCCACAGAGGGGGAGACCCAGTACTTC
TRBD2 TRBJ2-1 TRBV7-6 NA CASIPLGGSLSYNEQFF TGTGCCAGCATCCCCCTCGGCGGGAGCCTCTCCTACAATGAGCAGTTCTTC
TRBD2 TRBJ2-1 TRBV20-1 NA CSAALLAGGEQFF TGCAGTGCTGCCCTACTAGCGGGAGGTGAGCAGTTCTTC
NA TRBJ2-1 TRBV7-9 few CASSLVRSVNEQFF TGTGCCAGCAGCTTAGTTAGATCAGTAAATGAGCAGTTCTTC
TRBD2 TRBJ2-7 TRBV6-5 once CASSREGGRPFEQYF TGTGCCAGCAGTCGGGAGGGGGGCAGACCGTTCGAGCAGTACTTC
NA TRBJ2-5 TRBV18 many CASSPSGQETQYF TGTGCCAGCAGCCCGTCGGGGCAAGAGACCCAGTACTTC
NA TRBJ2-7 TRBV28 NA CASSLRLQGSYEQYF TGTGCCAGCAGTTTAAGGCTTCAGGGATCCTACGAGCAGTACTTC
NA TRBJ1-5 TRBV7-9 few CASSLGGARGNQPQHF TGTGCCAGCAGCTTAGGGGGGGCGCGAGGCAATCAGCCCCAGCATTTT
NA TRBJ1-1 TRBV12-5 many CASGFQNTEAFF TGTGCTAGTGGTTTTCAGAACACTGAAGCTTTCTTT
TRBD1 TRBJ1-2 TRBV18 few CASSRDRAYPYGYTF TGTGCCAGCTCCCGGGACAGGGCCTACCCCTATGGCTACACCTTC
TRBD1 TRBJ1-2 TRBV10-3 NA CAIWTGSWGYTF TGTGCCATCTGGACAGGGAGCTGGGGCTACACCTTC
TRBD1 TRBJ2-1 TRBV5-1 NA CASSSTYRGEYNEQFF TGCGCCAGCAGCTCTACGTACAGGGGTGAATACAATGAGCAGTTCTTC
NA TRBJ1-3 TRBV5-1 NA CASSPGGEPGNTIYF TGCGCCAGCAGCCCGGGCGGGGAACCCGGAAACACCATATATTTT
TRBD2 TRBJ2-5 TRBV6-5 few CASRGLAGGIKETQYF TGTGCCAGCAGGGGACTAGCGGGGGGTATTAAAGAGACCCAGTACTTC
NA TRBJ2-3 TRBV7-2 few CASSREPISTDTQYF TGTGCCAGCAGCCGGGAGCCCATATCCACAGATACGCAGTATTTT
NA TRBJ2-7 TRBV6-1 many CASSRENAFTYEQYF TGTGCCAGCAGTCGGGAGAACGCCTTTACCTACGAGCAGTACTTC